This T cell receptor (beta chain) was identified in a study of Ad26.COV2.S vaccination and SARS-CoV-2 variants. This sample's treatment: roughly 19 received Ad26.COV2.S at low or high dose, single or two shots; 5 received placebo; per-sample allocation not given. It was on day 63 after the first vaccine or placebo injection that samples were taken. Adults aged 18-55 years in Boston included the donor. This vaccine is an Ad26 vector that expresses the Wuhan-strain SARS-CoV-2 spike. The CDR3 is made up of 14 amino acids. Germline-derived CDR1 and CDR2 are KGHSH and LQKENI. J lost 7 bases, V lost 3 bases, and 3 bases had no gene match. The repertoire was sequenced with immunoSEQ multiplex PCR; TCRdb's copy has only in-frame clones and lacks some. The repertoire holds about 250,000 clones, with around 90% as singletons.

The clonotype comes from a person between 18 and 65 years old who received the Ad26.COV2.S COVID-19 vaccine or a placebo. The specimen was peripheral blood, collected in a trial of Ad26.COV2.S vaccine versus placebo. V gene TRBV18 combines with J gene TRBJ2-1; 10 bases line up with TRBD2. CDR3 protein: CASSPRTSGNEQFF. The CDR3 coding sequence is TGTGCCAGCTCACCCCGGACTAGCGGAAATGAGCAGTTCTTC.